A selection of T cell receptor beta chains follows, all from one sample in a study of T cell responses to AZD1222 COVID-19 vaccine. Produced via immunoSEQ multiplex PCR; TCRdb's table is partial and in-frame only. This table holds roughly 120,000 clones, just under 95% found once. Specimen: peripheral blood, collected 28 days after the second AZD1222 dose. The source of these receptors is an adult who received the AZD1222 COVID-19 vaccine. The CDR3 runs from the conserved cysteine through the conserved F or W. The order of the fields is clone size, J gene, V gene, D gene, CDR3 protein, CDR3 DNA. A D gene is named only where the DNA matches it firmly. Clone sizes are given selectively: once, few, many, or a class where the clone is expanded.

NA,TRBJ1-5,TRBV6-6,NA,CASSSTVSNQPQHF,TGTGCCAGCAGTTCTACTGTCAGCAATCAGCCCCAGCATTTT
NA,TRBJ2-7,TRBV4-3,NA,CASSQEGGPYEQYF,TGCGCCAGCAGCCAAGAAGGGGGGCCTTACGAGCAGTACTTC
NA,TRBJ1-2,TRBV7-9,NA,CASSLARQRGEGYGYTF,TGTGCCAGCAGCTTAGCGAGGCAGCGGGGGGAAGGCTATGGCTACACCTTC
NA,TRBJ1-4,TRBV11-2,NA,CASSFDGITNEKLFF,TGTGCCAGCAGTTTTGATGGCATAACTAATGAAAAACTGTTTTTT
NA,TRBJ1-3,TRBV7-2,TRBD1,CASSPTGRPEGTIYF,TGTGCCAGCAGCCCGACAGGGCGCCCCGAAGGCACCATATATTTT
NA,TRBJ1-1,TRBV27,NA,CASSWSVRGNTEAFF,TGTGCCAGCAGTTGGTCGGTCAGGGGGAACACTGAAGCTTTCTTT
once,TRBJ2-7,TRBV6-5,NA,CASRTSGLLNYEQYF,TGTGCCAGCAGAACGTCAGGGCTCCTTAACTACGAGCAGTACTTC
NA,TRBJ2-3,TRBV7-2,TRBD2,CASRLRPSGGFTTDTQYF,TGTGCCAGCAGACTTAGGCCTAGCGGGGGATTTACCACAGATACGCAGTATTTT
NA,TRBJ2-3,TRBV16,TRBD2,CASSQFSGGPGDTQYF,TGTGCCAGCAGCCAATTCAGCGGGGGGCCGGGAGATACGCAGTATTTT
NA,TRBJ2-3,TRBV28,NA,CASSFLMRGPGYASPSTDTQYF,TGTGCCAGCAGTTTCTTAATGCGGGGGCCAGGATACGCCTCACCTAGCACAGATACGCAGTATTTT
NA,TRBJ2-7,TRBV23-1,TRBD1,CASELSGQGVFLSYEQYF,TGCGCCAGCGAGTTATCGGGACAGGGGGTTTTCCTTTCCTACGAGCAGTACTTC